The 21 T cell receptor beta chains reported below all come from one sample, sequenced in a study of blood T cell repertoires in COVID-19. Clones were sequenced by immunoSEQ multiplex PCR, and TCRdb holds only the in-frame ones, with some missing. The table includes 85,000 to 90,000 clones, 85% to 90% detected once. Sequenced sample: peripheral blood. These TCRs come from a woman older than 75 with active COVID-19.

This clone was observed once. V usage is TRBV30 and J usage is TRBJ1-1; D is possibly TRBD1 (6 bases). CDR1 GTSNPN and CDR2 SVGIG come from the germline V gene (reference sequence). The germline V and J ends were trimmed by 3 bases and 5 bases, with 13 bases remaining between them. The CDR3 is made up of 13 amino acids. CDR3 sequence reads: CAWRIGGRTEAFF. The CDR3 DNA is TGTGCCTGGAGAATAGGGGGAAGGACTGAAGCTTTCTTT. The complete variable domain, with remaining parts taken from reference TRBV30 and TRBJ1-1, reads SQTIHQWPATLVQPVGSPLSLECTVEGTSNPNLYWYRQAAGRGLQLLFYSVGIGQISSEVPQNLSASRPQDRQFILSSKKLLLSDSGFYLCAWRIGGRTEAFFGQGTRLTVV.

This clone has more than one count but fewer than ten. The chain combines TRBV14 with TRBJ1-5; the D gene is possibly TRBD1 (6 bases). Germline loops: CDR1 SGHDN, CDR2 FVKESK. The CDR3 has 13 amino acids. Trimming took 0 bases from V and 13 from J, leaving 13 bases between them. The CDR3 here is CASSQDLGTTQHF. As DNA, the CDR3 is TGTGCCAGCAGCCAAGATTTGGGGACAACTCAGCATTTT.

V and J are TRBV25-1 and TRBJ2-7, with 11 bases aligning to TRBD2. CDR1 and CDR2 from the germline V gene are MGHDK and SYGVNS. The CDR3 totals 16 residues. The V gene end was trimmed by 6 bases and the J gene end by 4 bases; junction bases not matched to a gene: 11. This CDR3 is CASSQAGTSGIYEQYF. DNA of the CDR3: TGTGCCAGCAGCCAGGCGGGGACTAGCGGAATTTACGAGCAGTACTTC.

The chain combines TRBV10-3 with TRBJ2-5, with D perhaps TRBD2 (7 bases). Trimming left V 0 bases short and J 2 bases short, with 10 bases between. This CDR3 is built from 15 residues. Germline-derived CDR1 and CDR2 are ENHRY and SYGVKD. CDR3 sequence: CAISESGGQQETQYF. The CDR3 DNA follows: TGTGCCATCAGTGAGTCCGGGGGGCAGCAAGAGACCCAGTACTTC.

This clone is a singleton in its sample. This chain uses TRBV18 with TRBJ1-1; 9 bases match TRBD1. Looked up from germline, CDR1 is KGHSH and CDR2 is LQKENI. J lost 0 bases, V lost 5 bases, and 4 bases had no gene match. CDR3 length equals 15 residues. The DNA of the CDR3 is TGTGCCAGCTCAACGACAGGGGGTATGAACACTGAAGCTTTCTTT. Amino acid sequence: CASSTTGGMNTEAFF.

This clone was observed a few times. The chain carries TRBV3-1 (or the pseudogene TRBV3-2) and TRBJ2-7; 8 positions match TRBD2. The CDR3 is made up of 14 amino acids. Trimming removed 6 bases from V and 5 bases from J; junction bases left unmatched: 9. Germline V lookup: CDR1 LGHDT, CDR2 YNNKEL (reference sequence). The CDR3 DNA reads as TGTGCCAGCAGTACCCCCAGACTAGCGCACGAGCAGTACTTC. Translated, it gives CASSTPRLAHEQYF.

V gene TRBV13 combines with J gene TRBJ2-7; weak D call: TRBD2 (5 bases). Germline CDR1 PRHDT, CDR2 FYEKMQ (reference sequence). CDR3 size: 14 residues. The ends were cut back, 0 bases at V and 5 bases at J, with 11 bases in the middle. In DNA, the CDR3 is TGTGCCAGCAGCTTAGGACTAGTCGCGAACGAGCAGTACTTC. It yields the protein CASSLGLVANEQYF.

The chain links TRBV29-1 to TRBJ2-4, with 9 bases fitting TRBD2. Germline CDR1 SQVTM, CDR2 ANQGSEA. This CDR3 region has 14 residues. Trimming took 2 bases from V and 7 from J; bases not matched to a gene: 6. The CDR3 loop reads CSVEWREGRNIQYF. CDR3 bases: TGCAGCGTTGAATGGCGGGAGGGCAGGAACATTCAGTACTTC.

V usage is TRBV18 and J usage is TRBJ2-1; 7 positions agree with TRBD2. Looked up from germline, CDR1 is KGHSH and CDR2 is LQKENI. The CDR3 is made up of 16 amino acids. Trimming at V came to 3 bases and at J to 8 bases, leaving 13 bases not matched to a gene. CDR3 bases: TGTGCCAGCTCACCGCTCCTCGGCGGGAGTGGCGATGAGCAGTTCTTC. Amino acids: CASSPLLGGSGDEQFF. Full variable domain (outside the CDR3, taken from reference TRBV18 and TRBJ2-1): NAGVMQNPRHLVRRRGQEARLRCSPMKGHSHVYWYRQLPEEGLKFMVYLQKENIIDESGMPKERFSAEFPKEGPSILRIQQVVRGDSAAYFCASSPLLGGSGDEQFFGPGTRLTVL.

The rearrangement uses TRBV6-2 or TRBV6-3 and TRBJ2-5; 9 bases are a match to TRBD2. The germline V gene has CDR1 MNHEY and CDR2 SVGEGT. The CDR3 is made up of 15 amino acids. J lost 4 bases, V lost 2 bases, and 5 bases had no gene match. The CDR3 region has the DNA TGTGCCAGCAGTTACCCGGCGGGAGGGCGAGAGACCCAGTACTTC. Translated, it gives CASSYPAGGRETQYF.

The gene calls are TRBV14 and TRBJ1-3; D gene uncertain. V was pared by 4 bases and J by 4 bases, with 11 bases between. The CDR3 extends over 14 amino acids. Germline CDR1 reads SGHDN; CDR2 reads FVKESK. CDR3 sequence (DNA): TGTGCCAGCAGCCCGAGTCTAGTCGGAAACACCATATATTTT. Its translation is CASSPSLVGNTIYF.

The V and J genes are TRBV5-1 and TRBJ2-7; a possible D gene is TRBD1 (5 bases). Trimming removed 2 bases from V and 4 bases from J, with 13 bases in between. CDR1 SGHRS and CDR2 YFSETQ come from the germline V gene. This CDR3 has 14 amino acids. CDR3 nucleotide sequence: TGCGCCAGCAGCTTTGTGGGGCAAACTTACGAGCAGTACTTC. Its protein is CASSFVGQTYEQYF.

The chain recombines TRBV5-4 with TRBJ2-3; 7 positions agree with TRBD2. Trimming removed 1 base from V and 8 bases from J; junction bases left unmatched: 4. The CDR3 is 13 residues long. CDR1 SGHNT and CDR2 YYREEE come from the germline V gene (reference sequence). The CDR3 DNA follows: TGTGCCAGCAGCTTGCTGTCTAGCGGTACGCAGTATTTT. It specifies CASSLLSSGTQYF.

In this sample, this clone turned up a few times. The chain combines TRBV5-6 with TRBJ1-2; D is perhaps TRBD1 (5 bases). Germline values: CDR1 SGHDT, CDR2 YYEEEE. The CDR3 has 13 amino acids. Between the trimmed V and J ends, which lost 0 bases and 7 bases, there was a span of 10 bases. In DNA form, the CDR3 reads TGTGCCAGCAGCTTGGGGACAATCGGTGGCTACACCTTC. It specifies CASSLGTIGGYTF.

The gene calls are TRBV7-9 and TRBJ2-5; 10 bases are shared with TRBD2. Germline CDR1 is SEHNR and CDR2 is FQNEAQ (reference sequence). This CDR3 is 16 amino acids long. Trimming cost V 5 bases and J 2 bases; bases outside gene matches: 8. This chain's CDR3 is CASSNTRAGGQETQYF. As DNA, the CDR3 is TGTGCCAGCAGCAATACGCGAGCGGGAGGGCAAGAGACCCAGTACTTC.

V and J are TRBV5-4 and TRBJ1-2; unclear D gene. The CDR3 has 13 amino acids. V lost 0 bases, J lost 5 bases, and 8 bases lay in between. Germline V gene lookup returns CDR1 SGHNT and CDR2 YYREEE (reference sequence). The CDR3 bases are TGTGCCAGCAGCTTGGGGGAGGTTTATGGCTACACCTTC. Translated: CASSLGEVYGYTF.

There are a few counts of this clone. The chain carries TRBV6-5 and TRBJ2-1; the D gene is possibly TRBD1 (6 bases). CDR3 length: 14 amino acids. Germline CDR1 MNHEY, CDR2 SVGAGI. Trimming stripped 5 bases from V and 0 bases from J, with 8 bases between. The CDR3 sequence: CASSLQGSYNEQFF. The CDR3 DNA sequence: TGTGCCAGCAGTCTACAGGGCTCCTACAATGAGCAGTTCTTC.

The chain joins TRBV5-4 to TRBJ2-1, with D possibly matching TRBD1 (6 bases). This CDR3 contains 16 residues. Germline loops: CDR1 SGHNT, CDR2 YYREEE (reference sequence). With 3 bases removed from V and 2 bases from J, the gap between germline ends came to 15 bases. The CDR3 protein is CASSSGQSRTYNEQFF. CDR3 coding DNA: TGTGCCAGCAGCTCCGGACAGTCTCGGACCTACAATGAGCAGTTCTTC. Full variable domain (outside the CDR3, taken from reference TRBV5-4 and TRBJ2-1): ETGVTQSPTHLIKTRGQQVTLRCSSQSGHNTVSWYQQALGQGPQFIFQYYREEENGRGNFPPRFSGLQFPNYSSELNVNALELDDSALYLCASSSGQSRTYNEQFFGPGTRLTVL.

For the CDR3, the DNA is TGTGCCAGCAGCTCCTCCCAGCAGAGCGGATACAATGAGCAGTTCTTC. Protein: CASSSSQQSGYNEQFF. The V gene is TRBV11-2, the J gene TRBJ2-1, with a tentative D call TRBD2 (5 bases). The CDR3 has 16 residues. Trimming removed 4 bases from V and 4 bases from J, with 17 bases in between. The germline gives CDR1 SGHAT, CDR2 FQNNGV.

V gene TRBV6-2 or TRBV6-3 combines with J gene TRBJ2-6; TRBD1 matches at 8 bases. V trimming: 4 bases; J trimming: 3 bases; junction bases outside the gene matches: 8. This CDR3 comprises 17 residues. Germline CDR1 is MNHEY and CDR2 is SVGEGT. In nucleotides, the CDR3 is TGTGCCAGCAGTTGGGGACAGGATTTATTTGGGGCCAACGTCCTGACTTTC. The encoded protein is CASSWGQDLFGANVLTF.

The chain carries TRBV2 and TRBJ2-4; 9 bases fit TRBD2. The trim removed 4 bases at V and 5 bases at J, leaving 6 bases unmatched. The CDR3 spans 15 residues. CDR1 and CDR2 from the germline V gene are SNHLY and FYNNEI. This chain's CDR3 is CASSGAGGIQNIQYF. DNA of the CDR3: TGTGCCAGCAGTGGGGCGGGAGGGATCCAAAACATTCAGTACTTC.